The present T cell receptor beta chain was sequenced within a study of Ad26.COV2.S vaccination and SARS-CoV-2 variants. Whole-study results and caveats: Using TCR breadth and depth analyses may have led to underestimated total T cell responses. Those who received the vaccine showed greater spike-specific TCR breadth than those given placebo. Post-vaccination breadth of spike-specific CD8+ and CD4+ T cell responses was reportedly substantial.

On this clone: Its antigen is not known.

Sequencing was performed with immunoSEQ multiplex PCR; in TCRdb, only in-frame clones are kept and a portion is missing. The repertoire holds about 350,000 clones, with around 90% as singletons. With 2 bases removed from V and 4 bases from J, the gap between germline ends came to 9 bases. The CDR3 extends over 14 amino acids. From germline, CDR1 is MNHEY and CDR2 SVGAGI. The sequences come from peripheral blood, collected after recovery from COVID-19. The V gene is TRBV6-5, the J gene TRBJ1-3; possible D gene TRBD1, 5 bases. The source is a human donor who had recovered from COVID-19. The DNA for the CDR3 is TGTGCCAGCAGTTACGAAGCAGGGGGAAACACCATATATTTT. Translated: CASSYEAGGNTIYF.